The following is a T cell receptor beta chain sequence with its context. Its antigen is not yet known. Within one base of it there is no much larger clone, and no base qualities were kept. The donors belonged to the validation cohort of around 130 subjects, which was separate from the approximately 700-subject first cohort. To prepare the library, the immunoSEQ multiplex PCR assay was applied. The source study handled its data this way. To diagnose cytomegalovirus status from the catalog of TCR beta chain sequences, a statistical classification framework was built. Sourced from immuneACCESS, this table was stored by TCRdb with only in-frame sequences that have V and J called. A share of the clones is absent; for the studies checked, an unresolved V gene accounts for under half, and the remainder has no known explanation. Clone size and V and J calls were adopted from that table, with D and trimming inferred from the DNA. Recorded for this sample are roughly 140,000 clones; roughly nine tenths of them occurred a single time. The ten top clones hold more than 2.5% of the sample.

This record belongs to a study of cytomegalovirus exposure and HLA in healthy donors (dated by TCRdb to the late 2010s). Study-wide context: According to a later analysis, the approximately 130 validation repertoires were produced on the same platform as the 700 or so repertoires of the first cohort. The study aimed to test whether signatures of past pathogen exposure could be identified by cataloging public T cell receptors. A separate validation cohort of some 130 different subjects was used in addition to the roughly 700-subject first cohort. High-throughput TCR immunosequencing, statistical association of individual TCRs with disease status, and machine learning were combined to predict cytomegalovirus infection status. Results the study describes overall, beyond this receptor: Of the cluster scores, about 94% were above 0 in a later analysis, which found that TCRs clustered in the first cohort also tended to co-occur in the 130 or so validation repertoires. According to the authors, the approach could potentially be generalized to other disease states and immunological phenotypes. A later analysis had no HLA typing for the validation cohort, so co-occurrence there was scored across all 110 or so repertoires. In both the original and validation cohorts, the classifier was reported to diagnose cytomegalovirus status with high specificity and sensitivity. The study gave a list of roughly 150 TCR beta chains associated with cytomegalovirus. In vitro tests confirmed that a few of the cytomegalovirus-associated TCR beta chains recognize cytomegalovirus antigens. Across donors, most TCR sequences were observed very rarely, whereas some public TCRs were present in many individuals.

The trim is 6 bases for V and 5 bases for J, with a gap of 7 bases between the germline ends. In the germline V gene, CDR1 corresponds to SQVTM and CDR2 to ANQGSEA. The CDR3 measures 10 amino acids from cysteine to phenylalanine. Here the CDR3 DNA is all that survives: 30 bases in frame from base 1. The rearranged chain carries TRBV29-1 and TRBJ1-1, with TRBD1 as a weak D call on 5 bases. Material: PBMCs. This clonotype was obtained from a woman aged 18 to 35 in good health and CMV-seropositive. CDR3 region: CSVGGTEAFF. The sequenced DNA is TGCAGCGTCGGGGGGACTGAAGCTTTCTTT.